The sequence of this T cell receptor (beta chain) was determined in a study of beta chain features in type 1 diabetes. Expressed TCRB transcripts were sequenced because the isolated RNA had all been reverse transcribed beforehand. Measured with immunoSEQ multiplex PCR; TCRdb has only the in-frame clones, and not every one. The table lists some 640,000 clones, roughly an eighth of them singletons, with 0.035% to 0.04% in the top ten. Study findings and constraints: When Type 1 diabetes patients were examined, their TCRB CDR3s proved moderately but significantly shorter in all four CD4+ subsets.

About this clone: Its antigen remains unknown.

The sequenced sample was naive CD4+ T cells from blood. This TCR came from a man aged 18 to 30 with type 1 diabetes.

The CDR3 bases are TGTGCCAGCAGCCCGCGGGGGGGCTCTTCTTTGGATACGCAGTATTTT. It is translated as CASSPRGGSSLDTQYF. The chain employs TRBV14 and TRBJ2-3, with 9 bases identical to TRBD2. This CDR3 region has 16 residues. V was clipped by 4 bases and J by 6 bases; unmatched bases: 11. The germline V gene has CDR1 SGHDN and CDR2 FVKESK.